Listed below are T cell receptor beta chains from one sample, sequenced in a study of PD-1 blockade in classical Hodgkin lymphoma. Produced via immunoSEQ multiplex PCR; TCRdb's table is partial and in-frame only. The data contain under 35,000 clones, less than 75% of them seen just once; the ten biggest clones take up around 3.6%. The sequencing here drew on peripheral blood mononuclear cells (PBMCs), taken before the fourth cycle of nivolumab. The receptors were sampled from a human donor with classical Hodgkin lymphoma. The CDR3 runs from the conserved cysteine through the conserved F or W. A D gene is named only where the DNA matches it firmly. Only part of the rows carry a size: once, few, many, or a class if the clone is expanded.

v_gene: TRBV28; j_gene: TRBJ2-7; d_gene: TRBD1; abundance: -; CDR3aa: CASSWGQGSSYKQYF; CDR3nt: TGTGCCAGCAGTTGGGGACAGGGGAGCTCCTACAAGCAGTACTTC
v_gene: TRBV6-1; j_gene: TRBJ2-3; d_gene: -; abundance: -; CDR3aa: CASTKRGASTDTQYF; CDR3nt: TGTGCCAGCACAAAACGGGGGGCGAGCACAGATACGCAGTATTTT
v_gene: TRBV7-6; j_gene: TRBJ2-7; d_gene: TRBD1; abundance: -; CDR3aa: CASSLDRSYEQYF; CDR3nt: TGTGCCAGCAGCCTGGACAGGTCCTACGAGCAGTACTTC
v_gene: TRBV28; j_gene: TRBJ1-4; d_gene: -; abundance: -; CDR3aa: CATNRGEEVLRKLFF; CDR3nt: TGTGCCACCAATAGAGGGGAGGAAGTCTTGAGAAAACTGTTTTTT
v_gene: TRBV5-1; j_gene: TRBJ2-7; d_gene: -; abundance: once; CDR3aa: CASGGSVGRGTYEQYF; CDR3nt: TGCGCCAGCGGGGGCTCGGTGGGACGGGGTACCTACGAGCAGTACTTC
v_gene: TRBV5-5; j_gene: TRBJ2-3; d_gene: -; abundance: -; CDR3aa: CASRLEGRAQGSQYF; CDR3nt: TGTGCCAGCAGGCTGGAAGGTCGTGCACAGGGTTCGCAGTATTTT
v_gene: TRBV28; j_gene: TRBJ2-3; d_gene: TRBD2; abundance: -; CDR3aa: CASSRGVAGGTDTQYF; CDR3nt: TGTGCCAGCAGTCGCGGCGTAGCGGGAGGTACAGATACGCAGTATTTT
v_gene: TRBV4-3; j_gene: TRBJ2-1; d_gene: -; abundance: -; CDR3aa: CASSQESLGTSTYEQFF; CDR3nt: TGCGCCAGCAGCCAAGAGTCTTTAGGGACAAGCACATATGAGCAGTTCTTC
v_gene: TRBV6-5; j_gene: TRBJ1-5; d_gene: -; abundance: -; CDR3aa: CASSYSGDQPQHF; CDR3nt: TGTGCCAGCAGTTACTCAGGGGATCAGCCCCAGCATTTT
v_gene: TRBV6-6; j_gene: TRBJ2-2; d_gene: -; abundance: -; CDR3aa: CASSSQLGVGTGELFF; CDR3nt: TGTGCCAGCAGCTCCCAGTTGGGGGTGGGCACCGGGGAGCTGTTTTTT
v_gene: TRBV5-1; j_gene: TRBJ1-1; d_gene: -; abundance: -; CDR3aa: CASSPGPNTEAFF; CDR3nt: TGCGCCAGCAGCCCCGGACCCAACACTGAAGCTTTCTTT
v_gene: TRBV9; j_gene: TRBJ1-2; d_gene: -; abundance: -; CDR3aa: CASSPEGGRSYGYTF; CDR3nt: TGTGCCAGCAGCCCTGAGGGCGGCCGCTCCTATGGCTACACCTTC
v_gene: TRBV6-5; j_gene: TRBJ1-1; d_gene: TRBD1; abundance: -; CDR3aa: CASSYSTGPETEAFF; CDR3nt: TGTGCCAGCAGTTACTCGACAGGGCCGGAGACTGAAGCTTTCTTT
v_gene: TRBV9; j_gene: TRBJ1-2; d_gene: TRBD1; abundance: -; CDR3aa: CASSLGGIGQENYGYTF; CDR3nt: TGTGCCAGCAGCCTGGGAGGGATCGGACAGGAAAACTATGGCTACACCTTC
v_gene: TRBV4-3; j_gene: TRBJ2-3; d_gene: -; abundance: -; CDR3aa: CASSQEGLQGTDTQYF; CDR3nt: TGCGCCAGCAGCCAGGAGGGACTTCAGGGCACAGATACGCAGTATTTT
v_gene: TRBV27; j_gene: TRBJ1-1; d_gene: -; abundance: few; CDR3aa: CASSFWGNTEAFF; CDR3nt: TGTGCCAGCAGTTTTTGGGGGAACACTGAAGCTTTCTTT
v_gene: TRBV6-1; j_gene: TRBJ1-2; d_gene: -; abundance: few; CDR3aa: CASSEVTGHYGYTF; CDR3nt: TGTGCCAGCAGTGAAGTCACAGGCCACTATGGCTACACCTTC
v_gene: TRBV19; j_gene: TRBJ2-7; d_gene: -; abundance: -; CDR3aa: CASSIGDLGYEQYF; CDR3nt: TGTGCCAGTAGTATTGGAGACCTAGGGTACGAGCAGTACTTC
v_gene: TRBV7-8; j_gene: TRBJ2-3; d_gene: -; abundance: -; CDR3aa: CASSLGVYSTDTQYF; CDR3nt: TGTGCCAGCAGCTTAGGCGTCTATAGCACAGATACGCAGTATTTT
v_gene: TRBV30; j_gene: TRBJ1-6; d_gene: -; abundance: few; CDR3aa: CAWSVPQGVKSPLHF; CDR3nt: TGTGCCTGGAGTGTTCCACAGGGCGTAAAGTCACCCCTCCACTTT
v_gene: TRBV10-3; j_gene: TRBJ2-3; d_gene: -; abundance: -; CDR3aa: CAISGGGTRDYYTDTQYF; CDR3nt: TGTGCCATCAGTGGAGGGGGGACACGGGACTACTACACAGATACGCAGTATTTT
v_gene: TRBV11-2; j_gene: TRBJ2-1; d_gene: TRBD2; abundance: -; CDR3aa: CASSLASGPYNEQFF; CDR3nt: TGTGCCAGCAGCTTGGCTAGCGGTCCCTACAATGAGCAGTTCTTC
v_gene: TRBV10-3; j_gene: TRBJ1-2; d_gene: TRBD1; abundance: medium-sized; CDR3aa: CAIRFPGGTGPGYTF; CDR3nt: TGTGCCATCAGGTTCCCGGGGGGGACAGGACCTGGCTACACCTTC
v_gene: TRBV9; j_gene: TRBJ2-5; d_gene: -; abundance: -; CDR3aa: CASSVDPETQYF; CDR3nt: TGTGCCAGCAGCGTAGACCCCGAGACCCAGTACTTC
v_gene: TRBV7-7; j_gene: TRBJ2-2; d_gene: -; abundance: -; CDR3aa: CASSPGRLGTGELFF; CDR3nt: TGTGCTAGCAGCCCCGGGCGATTGGGCACCGGGGAGCTGTTTTTT
v_gene: TRBV7-7; j_gene: TRBJ2-7; d_gene: -; abundance: -; CDR3aa: CASSLTAAYEQYF; CDR3nt: TGTGCCAGCAGCTTAACAGCGGCCTACGAGCAGTACTTC
v_gene: TRBV4-1; j_gene: TRBJ2-1; d_gene: TRBD1; abundance: medium-sized; CDR3aa: CASSQGAINEQFF; CDR3nt: TGCGCCAGCAGTCAGGGGGCAATAAATGAGCAGTTCTTC
v_gene: TRBV10-3; j_gene: TRBJ2-7; d_gene: TRBD2; abundance: -; CDR3aa: CATQGLAGVLGYEQYF; CDR3nt: TGTGCCACCCAGGGACTAGCGGGAGTTTTAGGGTACGAGCAGTACTTC
v_gene: TRBV9; j_gene: TRBJ1-1; d_gene: -; abundance: once; CDR3aa: CASSVDPMNTEAFF; CDR3nt: TGTGCCAGCAGCGTCGACCCCATGAACACTGAAGCTTTCTTT
v_gene: TRBV27; j_gene: TRBJ2-5; d_gene: TRBD2; abundance: -; CDR3aa: CASSLVAGGGETQYF; CDR3nt: TGTGCCAGCAGTTTAGTAGCGGGAGGGGGGGAGACCCAGTACTTC
v_gene: TRBV2; j_gene: TRBJ1-1; d_gene: TRBD1; abundance: few; CDR3aa: CASSFWTGRRSGTEAFF; CDR3nt: TGTGCCAGCAGTTTCTGGACAGGGAGGAGAAGTGGGACTGAAGCTTTCTTT
v_gene: TRBV25-1; j_gene: TRBJ2-3; d_gene: -; abundance: -; CDR3aa: CASSDSDRTDTQYF; CDR3nt: TGTGCCAGCAGTGACAGCGACCGCACAGATACGCAGTATTTT
v_gene: TRBV19; j_gene: TRBJ2-1; d_gene: TRBD1; abundance: -; CDR3aa: CASSGTGVEQFF; CDR3nt: TGTGCCAGTAGTGGCACAGGGGTTGAGCAGTTCTTC
v_gene: TRBV30; j_gene: TRBJ2-1; d_gene: -; abundance: -; CDR3aa: CAWSEDSYNEQFF; CDR3nt: TGTGCCTGGAGTGAGGACAGTTACAATGAGCAGTTCTTC
v_gene: TRBV9; j_gene: TRBJ2-2; d_gene: -; abundance: -; CDR3aa: CASSVAGTGELFF; CDR3nt: TGTGCCAGCAGCGTAGCGGGCACCGGGGAGCTGTTTTTT
v_gene: TRBV4-3; j_gene: TRBJ1-1; d_gene: -; abundance: -; CDR3aa: CASSQGLRAEAFF; CDR3nt: TGCGCCAGCAGCCAAGGTTTACGGGCTGAAGCTTTCTTT
v_gene: TRBV28; j_gene: TRBJ2-5; d_gene: TRBD2; abundance: few; CDR3aa: CASSFFTEGLAKETQYF; CDR3nt: TGTGCCAGCAGTTTTTTCACCGAGGGACTAGCGAAAGAGACCCAGTACTTC
v_gene: TRBV7-9; j_gene: TRBJ2-1; d_gene: TRBD2; abundance: -; CDR3aa: CASSPGGGYNEQFF; CDR3nt: TGTGCCAGCAGCCCAGGCGGGGGATACAATGAGCAGTTCTTC
v_gene: TRBV28; j_gene: TRBJ2-7; d_gene: -; abundance: -; CDR3aa: CASSLSAGNRFYEQYF; CDR3nt: TGTGCCAGCAGTTTATCCGCGGGAAACCGATTCTACGAGCAGTACTTC
v_gene: TRBV13; j_gene: TRBJ1-3; d_gene: -; abundance: -; CDR3aa: CASSLLAGRTGNTIYF; CDR3nt: TGTGCCAGCAGCTTACTGGCAGGACGAACTGGAAACACCATATATTTT
v_gene: TRBV6-1; j_gene: TRBJ2-7; d_gene: -; abundance: -; CDR3aa: CASNERSYEQYF; CDR3nt: TGTGCCAGCAACGAGCGGTCCTACGAGCAGTACTTC
v_gene: TRBV7-3; j_gene: TRBJ2-5; d_gene: -; abundance: -; CDR3aa: CASSFPGETQYF; CDR3nt: TGTGCCAGCAGCTTCCCAGGAGAGACCCAGTACTTC
v_gene: TRBV30; j_gene: TRBJ2-6; d_gene: -; abundance: -; CDR3aa: CALSTATGANVLTF; CDR3nt: TGTGCCCTATCGACAGCGACTGGGGCCAACGTCCTGACTTTC
v_gene: TRBV18; j_gene: TRBJ1-5; d_gene: -; abundance: once; CDR3aa: CASSPTGGNQPQHF; CDR3nt: TGTGCCAGCTCACCTACGGGAGGAAATCAGCCCCAGCATTTT
v_gene: TRBV18; j_gene: TRBJ1-1; d_gene: TRBD1; abundance: -; CDR3aa: CASSPRTGSNTEAFF; CDR3nt: TGTGCCAGCTCACCGAGGACAGGCTCGAACACTGAAGCTTTCTTT
v_gene: TRBV29-1; j_gene: TRBJ2-5; d_gene: -; abundance: -; CDR3aa: CSAGISQETQYF; CDR3nt: TGCAGCGCGGGGATAAGTCAAGAGACCCAGTACTTC
v_gene: TRBV28; j_gene: TRBJ1-2; d_gene: -; abundance: -; CDR3aa: CASSLETLYGYTF; CDR3nt: TGTGCCAGCAGTTTAGAGACACTTTATGGCTACACCTTC
v_gene: TRBV5-4; j_gene: TRBJ1-1; d_gene: -; abundance: -; CDR3aa: CASSLYGGTEAFF; CDR3nt: TGTGCCAGCAGCTTGTACGGGGGCACTGAAGCTTTCTTT
v_gene: TRBV7-3; j_gene: TRBJ2-7; d_gene: -; abundance: -; CDR3aa: CASSLGGFSYEQYF; CDR3nt: TGTGCCAGCAGCTTAGGAGGGTTCTCCTACGAGCAGTACTTC
v_gene: TRBV28; j_gene: TRBJ1-5; d_gene: -; abundance: -; CDR3aa: CASSQLNSINQPQHF; CDR3nt: TGTGCCAGCAGTCAATTGAATAGCATTAATCAGCCCCAGCATTTT
v_gene: TRBV20-1; j_gene: TRBJ1-1; d_gene: -; abundance: -; CDR3aa: CSARAIREAFF; CDR3nt: TGCAGTGCTAGAGCTATTCGTGAAGCTTTCTTT